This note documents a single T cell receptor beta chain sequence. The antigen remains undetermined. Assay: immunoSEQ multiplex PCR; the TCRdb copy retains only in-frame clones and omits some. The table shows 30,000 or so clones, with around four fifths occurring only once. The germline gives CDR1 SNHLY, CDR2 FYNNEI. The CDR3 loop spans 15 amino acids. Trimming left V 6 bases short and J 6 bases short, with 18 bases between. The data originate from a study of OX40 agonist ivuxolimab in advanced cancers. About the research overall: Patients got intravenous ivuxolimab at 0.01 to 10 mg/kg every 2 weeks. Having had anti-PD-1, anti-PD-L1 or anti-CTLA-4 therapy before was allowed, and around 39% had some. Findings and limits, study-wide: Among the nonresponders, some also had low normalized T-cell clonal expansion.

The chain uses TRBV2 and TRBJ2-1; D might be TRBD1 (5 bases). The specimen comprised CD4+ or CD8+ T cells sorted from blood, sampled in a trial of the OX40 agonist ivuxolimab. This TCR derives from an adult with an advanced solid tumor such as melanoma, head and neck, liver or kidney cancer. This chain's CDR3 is CASRKDQTVGNEQFF. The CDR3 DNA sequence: TGTGCCAGCAGGAAAGACCAGACAGTTGGCAATGAGCAGTTCTTC.